The rows below give T cell receptor beta chains drawn from one sample of a study of cytomegalovirus exposure and HLA in healthy donors. Assay used: immunoSEQ multiplex PCR; TCRdb lists only in-frame clones, some missing. The table lists 200,000 to 250,000 clones, 80% to 90% of them singletons, with about 0.25% in the top ten. The sample comprised PBMCs. These TCRs come from a girl between 2 and 10 years old in good health and CMV-seronegative. The CDR3 runs from the conserved cysteine through the conserved F or W.

V	J	CDR3
TRBV15	TRBJ1-1	CATSRDFSGTEAFF
TRBV27	TRBJ2-1	CASRLQGPEQFF
TRBV7-9	TRBJ2-7	CASSLDSLAGAGWNEQYF
TRBV19	TRBJ1-1	CASSMGPHTEAFF
TRBV5-1	TRBJ2-3	CASTTTSGGTDTQYF
TRBV5-4	TRBJ2-1	CASSYGTSGRGEFF
TRBV7-2	TRBJ1-6	CASSFLYRNSPLHF
TRBV6-1	TRBJ1-1	CASRDSLNTEAFF
TRBV5-1	TRBJ2-4	CASSLAGAKNIQYF
TRBV6-5	TRBJ2-1	CASSHQGASYNEQFF
TRBV7-9	TRBJ2-2	CASSLAGSGTTGELFF
TRBV5-1	TRBJ2-7	CASSLGTGTIYEQYF
TRBV6-1	TRBJ1-4	CASSELPQQGRVEKLFF
TRBV6-5	TRBJ2-7	CATTDTGASYEQYF
TRBV7-9	TRBJ2-1	CASSLQGGSGRDNEQFF
TRBV6-1	TRBJ2-5	CASSNRGETQYF
TRBV5-4	TRBJ2-7	CASTKSTGSYEQYF
TRBV27	TRBJ1-5	CASSPRLTGVQPQHF
TRBV19	TRBJ1-1	CASTRTQNTEAFF
TRBV5-4	TRBJ2-3	CASSSQGGTDTQYF
TRBV11-2	TRBJ2-7	CASSYVSYEQYF
TRBV7-9	TRBJ2-3	CASSLQGSTDTQYF
TRBV11-2	TRBJ2-3	CASSFRLSTDTQYF
TRBV11-1	TRBJ2-1	CASSHRVSSYNEQFF
TRBV28	TRBJ2-7	CASSLQVAGVAYEQYF
TRBV11-2	TRBJ2-7	CASSGAGTGDSYEQYF
TRBV11-2	TRBJ1-1	CASSFQLVEAFF
TRBV5-1	TRBJ2-2	CASSFRDRVFGLAGELFF
TRBV25-1	TRBJ1-1	CASSESGGADTEAFF
TRBV7-8	TRBJ1-3	CASSWNQGQGGSGNTIYF
TRBV30	TRBJ1-2	CAWSVGGPGLGYTF
TRBV9	TRBJ2-7	CASSVGFGLAGGNEQYF
TRBV7-2	TRBJ2-4	CASSPSRGSKNIQYF
TRBV5-4	NA	CASSLGGTSAYEQYF
TRBV5-4	TRBJ2-3	CASSLGLAGVTDTQYF
TRBV7-9	TRBJ2-1	CASSLRTSGSLYNEQFF
TRBV6-1	NA	CASSARYEQYF
TRBV6-5	TRBJ2-5	CASSLQGIQYF
TRBV4-1	TRBJ2-5	CASSSGQGHIETQYF
TRBV6-1	TRBJ2-7	CASSEGPSGGPAYEQYF
TRBV28	TRBJ1-5	CASRKWTGSNQPQHF
TRBV2	TRBJ1-5	CASSGDSRIGGNSNQPQHF
TRBV19	TRBJ1-5	CASSIDRGGESNQPQHF
TRBV20-1	TRBJ1-1	CSASQGTQAFF
TRBV30	TRBJ2-3	CAWSGTSGGTDTQYF
TRBV27	TRBJ1-2	CASSPLGGGYGYTF
TRBV14	TRBJ2-7	CASSRGTGQGDSYEQYF